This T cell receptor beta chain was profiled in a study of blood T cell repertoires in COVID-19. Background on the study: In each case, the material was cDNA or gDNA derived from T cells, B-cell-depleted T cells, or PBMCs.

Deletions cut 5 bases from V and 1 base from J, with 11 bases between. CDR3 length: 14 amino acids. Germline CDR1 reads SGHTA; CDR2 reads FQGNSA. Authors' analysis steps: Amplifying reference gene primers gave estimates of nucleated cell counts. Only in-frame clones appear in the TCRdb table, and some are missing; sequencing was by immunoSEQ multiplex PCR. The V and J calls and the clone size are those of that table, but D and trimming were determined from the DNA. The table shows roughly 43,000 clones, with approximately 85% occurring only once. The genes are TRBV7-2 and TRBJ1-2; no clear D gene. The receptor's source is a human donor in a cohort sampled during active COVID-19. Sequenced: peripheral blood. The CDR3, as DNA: TGTGCCAGCAGCCCGGAGCGGTATAACTATGGCTACACCTTC. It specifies CASSPERYNYGYTF.